These 14 T cell receptor beta chains were sequenced from one sample in a study of T-cell reconstitution after alpha-beta-depleted transplantation in children. This sample's TCRbeta library carried unique molecular identifier barcodes. TCRdb re-called the PCR reads through MiXCR, storing one row per CDR3 protein. This sample has about 540,000 distinct CDR3 sequences, with more than 20% found just once. Specimen: PBMCs, collected before TCRalphabeta/CD19-depleted stem cell transplant. The origin of the receptors is a boy younger than two with Wiskott-Aldrich syndrome, due to receive a stem cell transplant.

V usage is TRBV7-2 and J usage is TRBJ2-7, with 9 bases fitting TRBD1. Germline CDR1 reads SGHTA; CDR2 reads FQGNSA. The trim removed 4 bases at V and 3 bases at J, leaving 7 bases unmatched. This CDR3 comprises 15 residues. The CDR3 coding sequence is TGTGCCAGCAGCTCCTGGACAGGGGAATTCTACGAGCAGTACTTC. Translating it yields CASSSWTGEFYEQYF.

The V call is TRBV29-1, the J call TRBJ2-2; tentative D call: TRBD2 (6 bases). Germline CDR1 SQVTM, CDR2 ANQGSEA. Trimming took off 3 bases at V and 2 bases at J, with 7 bases between the two ends. This CDR3 has 13 amino acids. CDR3 bases: TGCAGCGTTGACGGACTAAACACCGGGGAGCTGTTTTTT. It codes for CSVDGLNTGELFF.

The genes are TRBV29-1 and TRBJ2-5; 8 bases are shared with TRBD2. Losses at the gene ends were 6 bases for V and 4 bases for J; bases not matched to a gene: 7. The CDR3 spans 13 residues. Germline V gene data show CDR1 as SQVTM and CDR2 as ANQGSEA. CDR3 nucleotides: TGCAGCGTGGCATTTAGCGGGACAGAGACCCAGTACTTC. This translates into CSVAFSGTETQYF.

The chain links TRBV12-3 or TRBV12-4 to TRBJ2-5, with 14 bases aligning to TRBD2. V gave up 5 bases and J gave up 6 bases; unmatched junction bases: 11. CDR3 length: 17 residues. This CDR3 is CASSLLGLAGAVKTQYF. CDR3 in DNA: TGTGCCAGCAGTCTGCTGGGACTAGCGGGAGCGGTGAAGACCCAGTACTTC.

This clonotype was detected ten times or more. The genes are TRBV5-1 and TRBJ2-3; D not resolved. This CDR3 has 15 amino acids. Germline V gives CDR1 SGHRS, CDR2 YFSETQ. Deletions cut 2 bases from V and 0 bases from J, with 10 bases between. The CDR3 DNA sequence: TGCGCCAGCAGCTTTTCCGGGCCCAGCACAGATACGCAGTATTTT. Protein sequence: CASSFSGPSTDTQYF.

The chain joins TRBV20-1 to TRBJ2-7, with TRBD2 as a possible D gene (6 bases). V shed 3 bases and J shed 0 bases, with 12 bases lying between them. The CDR3 sequence is 14 residues long. Per germline, CDR1 DFQATT and CDR2 SNEGSKA (reference sequence). The CDR3 DNA reads as TGCAGTGCTAGGGTGGGACTGATCTCCTACGAGCAGTACTTC. Protein product: CSARVGLISYEQYF.

This clonotype was counted a few times. J is TRBJ2-2 and V is TRBV28; 9 bases are a match to TRBD1. The junction had 3 bases not matched to a gene; V was cut back by 3 bases and J by 4 bases. CDR1 MDHEN and CDR2 SYDVKM come from the germline V gene. The CDR3 contains 15 residues. The CDR3 is CASSFRDRVTGELFF. DNA for the CDR3: TGTGCCAGCAGTTTCCGGGACAGGGTCACCGGGGAGCTGTTTTTT.

This clonotype turned up a few times. The rearrangement joins TRBV5-1 to TRBJ1-3; TRBD1 matches at 7 bases. This CDR3 has 15 amino acids. Germline values: CDR1 SGHRS, CDR2 YFSETQ. Losses at the gene ends were 4 bases for V and 0 bases for J; bases not matched to a gene: 4. The CDR3 protein is CASSRTGASGNTIYF. The CDR3 nucleotides are TGCGCCAGCAGCCGAACAGGGGCCTCTGGAAACACCATATATTTT.

This clonotype was detected only a few times. This chain connects TRBV28 to TRBJ1-3, with a possible D match to TRBD1 (6 bases). Between the trimmed V and J ends, which lost 1 base and 4 bases, there was a span of 14 bases. There are 16 residues in the CDR3. Germline lookup yields CDR1 MDHEN and CDR2 SYDVKM. The CDR3 here is CASSLSQGLSGNTIYF. The CDR3 DNA is TGTGCCAGCAGTTTATCCCAGGGGCTATCGGGAAACACCATATATTTT.

The CDR3 region is CASSRSGHEQFF. DNA of the CDR3: TGTGCCAGCAGCCGTTCTGGACATGAGCAGTTCTTC. J is TRBJ2-1 and V is TRBV14; no definite D call. CDR3 length equals 12 residues. The germline V gene encodes CDR1 SGHDN and CDR2 FVKESK. Trimming removed 4 bases at V and 8 bases at J, with 9 bases between.

In this sample, this clonotype turned up once. The chain has TRBV20-1 and TRBJ2-7, with TRBD2 matching 8 bases. Germline CDR1 DFQATT, CDR2 SNEGSKA (reference sequence). The CDR3 covers 12 residues. V shed 8 bases and J 4 bases; nucleotides not matched to a gene: 7. This CDR3 is CSSGSLSYEQYF. CDR3 DNA: TGCAGTAGCGGGAGTCTTTCGTACGAGCAGTACTTC.

This clonotype was counted a few times. The chain couples TRBV7-2 to TRBJ2-2, with 9 bases lining up with TRBD2. CDR3 length equals 16 residues. Germline V CDR1 and CDR2: SGHTA, FQGNSA. Germline trimming cut 1 base from V and 4 bases from J; bases unmatched to any gene: 4. CDR3 in amino acids: CASSLGGRARTGELFF. CDR3 nucleotide sequence: TGTGCCAGCAGCTTAGGCGGGAGGGCCCGCACCGGGGAGCTGTTTTTT. Combining the CDR3 with reference TRBV7-2 and TRBJ2-2 gives the whole variable domain GAGVSQSPSNKVTEKGKDVELRCDPISGHTALYWYRQSLGQGLEFLIYFQGNSAPDKSGLPSDRFSAERTGGSVSTLTIQRTQQEDSAVYLCASSLGGRARTGELFFGEGSRLTVL.

CDR3 loop: CASSPPGRHATNEKLFF. CDR3 in DNA: TGTGCCAGCAGTCCCCCGGGCAGACATGCAACTAATGAAAAACTGTTTTTT. This chain joins TRBV6-1 and TRBJ1-4; D is ambiguous. Germline assignment: CDR1 MNHNS and CDR2 SASEGT. Trimming removed 5 bases at V and 0 bases at J, with 16 bases between. This CDR3 comprises 17 residues.

This clonotype has only a few counts. The rearrangement joins TRBV27 to TRBJ1-2, with TRBD1 as a possible D gene (5 bases). CDR3 size: 15 residues. The V and J ends lost 5 bases and 8 bases respectively, with 21 bases between them. From germline, CDR1 is MNHEY and CDR2 SMNVEV (reference sequence). This chain's CDR3 is CASSTTPAGRVGYTF. The CDR3 nucleotides are TGTGCCAGCAGTACCACCCCGGCAGGGCGAGTCGGCTACACCTTC.